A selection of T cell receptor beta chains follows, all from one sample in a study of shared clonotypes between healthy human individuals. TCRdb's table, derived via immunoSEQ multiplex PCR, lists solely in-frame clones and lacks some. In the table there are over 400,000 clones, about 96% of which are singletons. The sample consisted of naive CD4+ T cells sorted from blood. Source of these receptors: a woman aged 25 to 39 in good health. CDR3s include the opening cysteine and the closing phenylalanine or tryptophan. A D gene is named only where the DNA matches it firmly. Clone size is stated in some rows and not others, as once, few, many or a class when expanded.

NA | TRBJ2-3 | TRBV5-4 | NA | CASSGEFGTDTQYF | TGTGCCAGCAGCGGGGAGTTCGGCACAGATACGCAGTATTTT
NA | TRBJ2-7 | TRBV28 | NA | CASSLRRDYEQYF | TGTGCCAGCAGCCTCCGACGAGATTACGAGCAGTACTTC
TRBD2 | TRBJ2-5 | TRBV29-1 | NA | CSVEFGSGRAGETQYF | TGCAGCGTTGAATTCGGTAGCGGGAGGGCCGGGGAGACCCAGTACTTC
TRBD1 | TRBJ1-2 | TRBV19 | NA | CASSFPRDRGHYGYTF | TGTGCCAGTAGTTTTCCCCGGGACAGGGGGCACTATGGCTACACCTTC
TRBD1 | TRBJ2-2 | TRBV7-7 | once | CASSWGQGNTGELFF | TGTGCCAGCAGCTGGGGACAGGGGAACACCGGGGAGCTGTTTTTT
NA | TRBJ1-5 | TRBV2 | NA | CASSSLTSDQPQHF | TGTGCCAGCAGCTCATTAACCTCCGATCAGCCCCAGCATTTT
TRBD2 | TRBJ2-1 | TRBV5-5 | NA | CASSQTSGAYNEQFF | TGTGCCAGCAGCCAAACTAGCGGGGCCTACAATGAGCAGTTCTTC
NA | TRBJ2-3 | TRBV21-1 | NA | CASSVGCTDTQYF | TGTGCCAGCAGCGTAGGGTGCACAGATACGCAGTATTTT
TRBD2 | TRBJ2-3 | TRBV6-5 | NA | CASSRGGSTDTQYF | TGTGCCAGCAGCCGGGGGGGGAGCACAGATACGCAGTATTTT
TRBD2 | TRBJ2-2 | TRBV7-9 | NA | CASSWGLAGTNTGELFF | TGTGCCAGCAGCTGGGGACTAGCGGGTACGAACACCGGGGAGCTGTTTTTT
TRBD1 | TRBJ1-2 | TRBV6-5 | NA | CASRPDRGRGYGYTF | TGTGCCAGCAGACCAGACAGGGGGCGAGGTTATGGCTACACCTTC